The 3 T cell receptor beta chains given below trace back to one sample, sequenced in a study of shared clonotypes between healthy human individuals. This table comes from immunoSEQ multiplex PCR, and its TCRdb copy is limited to in-frame clones, with some not included. The sample has about 490,000 clones, 81% seen once; the top ten hold over 9.5%. Sequencing used PBMCs. Receptor source: a woman aged 40 to 49 in good health. Some clones in this sample may be carry-over from other donors' samples.

As concerns this clone: A far larger clone is only one base removed, so a read error is likely. The V call is TRBV10-3, the J call TRBJ1-2; D is unclear. This CDR3 contains 13 residues. Germline V gene data show CDR1 as ENHRY and CDR2 as SYGVKD. CDR3 loop: CAINEDPNYGYTF. The CDR3 region has the DNA TGTGCCATCAATGAGGACCCTAACTATGGCTACACCTTC.

The chain uses TRBV2 and TRBJ2-7; D not resolved. Germline lookup yields CDR1 SNHLY and CDR2 FYNNEI. This CDR3 comprises 12 residues. Trimming left V 5 bases short and J 3 bases short, with 8 bases between. The CDR3 DNA is TGTGCCAGCAGTTTAACGAACTACGAGCAGTACTTC. This translates into CASSLTNYEQYF.

The J gene is TRBJ1-1, the V gene TRBV7-5. TRBV7-5 is a pseudogene segment. The CDR3 has 14 residues. CDR3 coding DNA: TGTGCCAGAAGCTGCGCTGGGGGGCCCACTGAAGCTTTCTTT. As protein: CARSCAGGPTEAFF.